There are a few counts of the clone carrying this T cell receptor (beta chain). This CDR3 has 16 residues. Germline CDR1 SNHLY, CDR2 FYNNEI. Trimming pared 6 bases from V and 2 bases from J, leaving 19 bases between. The record originates from a study of blood T cells in healthy people across ages. Study overall: Per two T cells, about one barcoded beta molecule was captured through template switching.

For the second PCR, which ran for about 7 to 11 cycles, a sample-barcoded 5' primer and a J-beta primer mix were used. Unique molecular identifiers of 12 random nucleotides labeled each cDNA. Every sample produced at least 2.5 million CDR3-containing paired-end reads. TCRdb reanalysed the 5' RACE reads using MiXCR and keeps one entry per CDR3 protein. There are 870,000 or so distinct CDR3 sequences in the sample; 29% occur only once, and around 15% lies in the top ten. Researchers isolated at least 6 million PBMCs per sample. V and J are TRBV2 and TRBJ1-2, with D tentatively TRBD1 (6 bases). The clonotype originates from an elderly woman in good health. The sequenced sample was blood. CDR3 loop: CASSALRGPANYGYTF. The CDR3, as DNA: TGTGCCAGCAGCGCACTTCGGGGGCCGGCGAACTATGGCTACACCTTC.